This TCR beta chain comes out of a study of monozygotic twins with inflammatory bowel disease. Concerning this clonotype: Its specificity is unknown.

This CDR3 comprises 16 residues. Germline V CDR1 and CDR2: MNHEY, SMNVEV (reference sequence). Study results and limitations: Other individuals had fewer clonotypes in common with IBD patients than with healthy twins, especially with disease activity.

TCRdb re-called the 5' RACE reads and catalogs CDR3 proteins one per entry, DNA excluded. The sample data list a few hundred thousand distinct CDR3 sequences. The specimen was blood. The gene calls are TRBV27 and TRBJ2-1. The sequence was obtained from a human donor with ulcerative colitis or Crohn's disease, or a healthy co-twin of an affected twin (not recorded which). This CDR3 reads CASSLFAGGSYNEQFF.